This T cell receptor (beta chain) was documented in a study of Ad26.COV2.S vaccination and SARS-CoV-2 variants (dated by TCRdb to about 2021). The study in broad terms: Vaccine-arm donors came from COV1001, a multicentre, randomized, double-blind, placebo-controlled phase I-IIa trial of Ad26.COV2.S in healthy adults. Ad26.COV2.S was administered intramuscularly at 5 x 10^10 or 1 x 10^11 viral particles, either as a single shot or as two shots given 56 days apart. TCRbeta repertoire sequencing was used to assess the specificity and breadth of SARS-CoV-2-reactive T cell receptors after Ad26.COV2.S vaccination. The TCR-sequenced set comprised about 32 samples: roughly 19 Ad26.COV2.S vaccine recipients, 5 placebo recipients and 8 SARS-CoV-2 convalescent individuals. Participants in the trial were split at random into five groups of five each, receiving low-dose or high-dose Ad26.COV2.S once or twice, or else placebo on both occasions. Investigators remained blinded to trial group allocation during experiments and outcome assessment. Study-level results and caveats: After vaccination, spike-specific CD8+ and CD4+ T cell responses were reported to show substantial breadth. Comparing responses between vaccine doses or regimens was not something the study was powered to do. Spike-specific TCR breadth was higher in Ad26.COV2.S recipients than in placebo recipients (P = 0.0014). Non-spike TCR breadth was comparable between vaccine and placebo recipients, consistent with the vaccine containing only spike. It was noted by the authors that total T cell responses may have been underestimated by the TCR breadth and depth analyses.

V loses 5 bases of germline sequence and J loses 11 bases, and the interval between the two ends is 13 bases. The germline V gene encodes CDR1 LNHDA and CDR2 SQIVND (reference sequence). The CDR3 goes from the cysteine to the phenylalanine over 13 residues. The sequence is cut down to CDR3 DNA, 39 bases in frame from base 1. Concerning this clone itself: Its antigen remains unidentified. No much larger clone is present one base from it, and per-base qualities are unavailable.

The immunoSEQ Assay was the method used to sequence TCRbeta CDR3 regions. After extraction, genomic DNA underwent amplification by bias-controlled multiplex PCR, followed by high-throughput sequencing. The original pipeline was this. To quantify the absolute abundance of every unique TCRbeta CDR3 region, sequences were collapsed and filtered. Usable DNA was measured by amplifying reference genes present in all nucleated cells, and TCRbeta template counts were normalized to that usable DNA to estimate T cell fraction. Repertoire TCRs were annotated as SARS-CoV-2-specific when V gene, CDR3 amino acid sequence and J gene were exactly matched to a known reactive TCR set. MIRA supplied the reference SARS-CoV-2 TCR set, which was filtered for enrichment in COVID-19-positive ImmuneCODE repertoires so that public or cross-reactive TCRs were removed. Using the MIRA antigens, annotated TCRs were further analysed by specific ORF or by position within an ORF. Breadth was defined as annotated unique rearrangements over total unique productive rearrangements; depth was the summed frequency of those rearrangements. Group comparisons of TCR breadth used two-sided Wilcoxon rank-sum tests. In its TCRdb copy, this immuneACCESS table keeps in-frame sequences only and misses some clones. Where compared with another copy, unresolved V genes explain less than half of these, and the others have no known cause. The V and J calls and clone size were taken over from that table, and D and trimming were inferred from the DNA. The sample yields about 350,000 clones; 70% to 90% were counted once. The ten top clones hold around 11% of the sample.

In the paper's terms, the treatment or condition label means: around 19 received Ad26.COV2.S at low or high dose, single or two shots; about 5 received placebo; per-sample allocation not given. Repertoires of vaccine and placebo recipients were sequenced from samples collected on day 63 after the first injection. In Cohort 1b, some 25 adults aged 18-55 years were enrolled at a single site in Boston, USA, between 29 July and 7 August 2020. Ad26.COV2.S was a replication-incompetent adenovirus type 26 vector that expressed a prefusion-stabilized SARS-CoV-2 spike protein derived from the original Wuhan strain.

This TCR derives from a person between 18 and 65 years old who received the Ad26.COV2.S COVID-19 vaccine or a placebo. Rearrangement joined TRBV19 to TRBJ1-6, and perhaps TRBD1 as D gene, on 5 matching bases. The sequencing here drew on peripheral blood, taken in a trial of Ad26.COV2.S vaccine versus placebo. The DNA reads TGTGCCAGTAGTGAACAGGAGGTGACACCCCTCCACTTT. This gives the protein CASSEQEVTPLHF.